A single sample gave rise to the 6 T cell receptor beta chains below, sequenced in a study of T cell repertoires in cytomegalovirus infection. Using its own MiXCR run on the reads, TCRdb lists one record per CDR3 protein. The sample has 400,000 to 550,000 distinct CDR3 sequences; roughly 10% are singletons. Sequencing used PBMCs. Every receptor here comes from a human donor in good health (CMV status not recorded). Some clones in this sample may be carry-over from other donors' samples.

This clonotype was picked up many times. The chain recombines TRBV7-9 with TRBJ1-5, with unresolved D. Germline CDR1 SEHNR, CDR2 FQNEAQ (reference sequence). This CDR3 spans 20 amino acids. The germline V and J ends were trimmed by 5 bases and 5 bases, with 31 bases remaining between them. The CDR3 nucleotides read TGTGCCAGCAGCCTCTCCACACTAGGACGGCGTCCTGGGTCCCATCAGCCCCAGCATTTT. It codes for CASSLSTLGRRPGSHQPQHF.

The sample holds a few counts of this clonotype. The J gene is TRBJ1-2, the V gene TRBV30; weak D call: TRBD1 (5 bases). V lost 4 bases to trimming and J lost 3 bases, with 12 bases between them. The V gene's germline CDR1 is GTSNPN and CDR2 SVGIG (reference sequence). The CDR3 is made up of 13 amino acids. The CDR3 DNA reads TGTGCCTGGACCTTCGACAGCTACTATGGCTACACCTTC. Translated: CAWTFDSYYGYTF.

This clonotype was seen many times. V gene TRBV6-1 combines with J gene TRBJ1-1; D is ambiguous. Germline loops: CDR1 MNHNS, CDR2 SASEGT. CDR3 length: 11 residues. The V end lost 6 bases, the J end lost 3 bases, and 5 bases lay between the germline ends. This chain's CDR3 is CASRVDTEAFF. As DNA, the CDR3 is TGTGCCAGCAGAGTTGACACTGAAGCTTTCTTT.

This clonotype was detected ten times or more. CDR3 residues: CASTPGGGELFF. The CDR3 nucleotides are TGTGCCAGTACCCCGGGGGGTGGGGAGCTGTTTTTT. This rearrangement joins TRBV19 to TRBJ2-2; TRBD2 aligns across 7 bases. The germline CDR1 and CDR2 sequences are LNHDA and SQIVND (reference sequence). This CDR3 comprises 12 residues. J was trimmed by 8 bases and V by 7 bases; bases with no gene match: 4.

This clonotype was seen a handful of times. J is TRBJ1-2 and V is TRBV20-1; a weak D match, TRBD1 (6 bases). This CDR3 contains 13 residues. Germline V gene sequence: CDR1 DFQATT, CDR2 SNEGSKA (reference sequence). The V end was cut by 1 base, the J end by 7 bases, with 13 bases between. CDR3 sequence: CSARASGASGYTF. CDR3 coding DNA: TGCAGTGCTAGAGCCTCAGGGGCAAGTGGCTACACCTTC.

This clonotype was seen more than once but under ten times. The genes are TRBV15 and TRBJ2-1; D may be TRBD2 (6 bases). Trimming shortened V by 0 bases and J by 4 bases, and 13 bases separated the two germline ends. Germline loops: CDR1 LNHNV, CDR2 YYDKDF (reference sequence). The CDR3 totals 16 residues. This chain's CDR3 is CATSRDLEGRYNEQFF. CDR3 sequence (DNA): TGTGCCACCAGCAGAGATCTGGAGGGCCGGTACAATGAGCAGTTCTTC.